These 28 T cell receptor beta chains originate from one sample sequenced in a study of T cells after yellow fever vaccination. TCRdb reprocessed the 5' RACE reads with MiXCR, giving one entry per CDR3 protein. Of 250,000 to 350,000 distinct CDR3 sequences listed, roughly 6.8% are singletons. The specimen comprised PBMCs, sampled about 41 days after the first yellow fever vaccination. The receptors originated from a man aged 18 to 35 who received the YFV17D yellow fever vaccine.

The chain links TRBV9 to TRBJ2-5; 9 bases are shared with TRBD2. In germline, CDR1 is SGDLS, CDR2 YYNGEE. The CDR3 runs 15 residues. V lost 0 bases and J lost 5; bases outside the gene matches: 5. This CDR3 is CASSVGASGAETQYF. The CDR3 DNA is TGTGCCAGCAGCGTAGGGGCTAGCGGGGCGGAGACCCAGTACTTC.

The chain uses TRBV6-2 or TRBV6-3 and TRBJ1-5, with a weak D call TRBD1 (5 bases). V was trimmed by 0 bases and J by 3 bases, leaving 12 bases between them. Germline-derived CDR1 and CDR2 are MNHEY and SVGEGT. This CDR3 is 16 amino acids long. The DNA for the CDR3 is TGTGCCAGCAGTTACTCGTCCCAGGGCGACAATCAGCCCCAGCATTTT. Translation gives CASSYSSQGDNQPQHF.

DNA of the CDR3: TGTGCCACTCAGGGCCACCACTGGGGGCGTGATATCTACGAGCAGTACTTC. Protein sequence: CATQGHHWGRDIYEQYF. This sequence joins TRBV24-1 and TRBJ2-7, with a weak D call TRBD1 (6 bases). Looked up from germline, CDR1 is KGHDR and CDR2 is SFDVKD. The V end lost 10 bases, the J end lost 3 bases, and 27 bases lay between the germline ends. The CDR3 extends over 17 amino acids.

V and J are TRBV29-1 and TRBJ2-6; perhaps TRBD2 as D (6 bases). The CDR3 runs 14 residues. The ends were cut back, 6 bases at V and 0 bases at J, with 9 bases in the middle. Germline CDR1 reads SQVTM; CDR2 reads ANQGSEA. The CDR3 DNA follows: TGCAGCGTCAGGGAGGCCTCTGGGGCCAACGTCCTGACTTTC. This encodes CSVREASGANVLTF. The whole variable domain, filled in from reference TRBV29-1 and TRBJ2-6, reads SAVISQKPSRDICQRGTSLTIQCQVDSQVTMMFWYRQQPGQSLTLIATANQGSEATYESGFVIDKFPISRPNLTFSTLTVSNMSPEDSSIYLCSVREASGANVLTFGAGSRLTVL.

The V gene is TRBV18, the J gene TRBJ2-2; maybe TRBD1 (6 bases). Trimming took off 3 bases at V and 6 bases at J, with 11 bases between the two ends. Germline CDR1 KGHSH, CDR2 LQKENI. The CDR3 is 14 residues long. The CDR3 here is CASSPQKGAGELFF. CDR3 DNA: TGTGCCAGCTCACCCCAAAAGGGGGCCGGGGAGCTGTTTTTT.

This clonotype showed up many times. The chain is built from TRBV5-1 and TRBJ2-2; 8 bases align to TRBD1. With 9 bases clipped from V and 1 base from J, the junction kept 5 bases outside the gene matches. The CDR3 runs to 14 residues. CDR1 and CDR2 from the germline V gene are SGHRS and YFSETQ. For the CDR3, the DNA is TGCGCCACCTCCGGGACAGGGAACACCGGGGAGCTGTTTTTT. Residues: CATSGTGNTGELFF. Filled out from reference TRBV5-1 and TRBJ2-2, the complete variable domain reads KAGVTQTPRYLIKTRGQQVTLSCSPISGHRSVSWYQQTPGQGLQFLFEYFSETQRNKGNFPGRFSGRQFSNSRSEMNVSTLELGDSALYLCATSGTGNTGELFFGEGSRLTVL.

The V gene is TRBV7-2, the J gene TRBJ1-4; unclear D gene. Per germline, CDR1 SGHTA and CDR2 FQGNSA. Between the trimmed V and J ends, which lost 5 bases and 6 bases, there was a span of 10 bases. This CDR3 has 13 amino acids. The CDR3 DNA reads TGTGCCAGCAGCCAATTCCTGGATGAAAAACTGTTTTTT. It is translated as CASSQFLDEKLFF.

The chain combines TRBV4-3 with TRBJ2-7, with 7 bases aligning to TRBD2. V shed 1 base and J 1 base; nucleotides not matched to a gene: 4. The germline V gene encodes CDR1 LGHNA and CDR2 YSLEER. CDR3 length equals 15 residues. The CDR3 DNA follows: TGCGCCAGCAGCCAAGTCCTAGCGGCATCCTACGAGCAGTACTTC. It yields the protein CASSQVLAASYEQYF.

V is TRBV15 and J is TRBJ2-3; the D is unclear. CDR1 and CDR2 (germline): LNHNV, YYDKDF (reference sequence). The CDR3 extends over 13 amino acids. The ends were cut back, 2 bases at V and 2 bases at J, with 5 bases in the middle. The CDR3 region has the DNA TGTGCCACCAGCAGACGGCCCACAGATACGCAGTATTTT. It specifies CATSRRPTDTQYF.

This clonotype was picked up many times. The chain links TRBV12-3 or TRBV12-4 to TRBJ2-5, with TRBD2 identical over 8 bases. V shed 6 bases and J 5 bases; nucleotides not matched to a gene: 8. CDR3 length equals 14 residues. The CDR3 loop reads CASRVAGPSETQYF. The CDR3 DNA is TGTGCCAGCAGGGTAGCGGGACCTTCTGAGACCCAGTACTTC.

The chain carries TRBV6-2 or TRBV6-3 and TRBJ2-6; D remains unclear. The CDR3 runs 16 residues. V was pared by 6 bases and J by 0 bases, with 12 bases between. Germline V gene lookup returns CDR1 MNHEY and CDR2 SVGEGT. The DNA of the CDR3 is TGTGCCAGCAGCGGCAGTTTGGTCTCTGGGGCCAACGTCCTGACTTTC. Translating it yields CASSGSLVSGANVLTF.

J is TRBJ2-7 and V is TRBV12-3 or TRBV12-4; unclear D gene. The CDR3 covers 15 residues. The ends were cut back, 6 bases at V and 4 bases at J, with 19 bases in the middle. The CDR3 loop is CASSPAGFLGYEQYF. CDR3 nucleotides: TGTGCCAGCAGCCCCGCCGGGTTTTTGGGTTACGAGCAGTACTTC.

This clonotype was counted ten times or more. V usage is TRBV12-3 or TRBV12-4 and J usage is TRBJ2-1, with 10 bases lining up with TRBD2. V shed 5 bases, J shed 7 bases, and the junction held 8 bases outside the gene matches. The CDR3 sequence is 15 residues long. The CDR3 sequence is CASSLTSGVINEQFF. The CDR3 DNA is TGTGCCAGCAGTCTTACTAGCGGGGTTATAAATGAGCAGTTCTTC.

This clonotype was detected only a few times. This chain uses TRBV7-2 with TRBJ2-7, with 8 bases identical to TRBD2. This CDR3 is built from 15 residues. Germline V gives CDR1 SGHTA, CDR2 FQGNSA. V lost 6 bases, J lost 1 base, and 8 bases stayed unmatched. In nucleotides, the CDR3 is TGTGCCAGCAGTGTTTCCGGGACTAGGTCCTACGAGCAGTACTTC. Translating gives CASSVSGTRSYEQYF. Drawing the rest from reference TRBV7-2 and TRBJ2-7, the complete variable domain is GAGVSQSPSNKVTEKGKDVELRCDPISGHTALYWYRQSLGQGLEFLIYFQGNSAPDKSGLPSDRFSAERTGGSVSTLTIQRTQQEDSAVYLCASSVSGTRSYEQYFGPGTRLTVT.

The chain carries TRBV6-5 and TRBJ1-1; no definite D call. Trimming left V 0 bases short and J 8 bases short, with 13 bases between. Germline V gene sequence: CDR1 MNHEY, CDR2 SVGAGI. This CDR3 contains 14 residues. The CDR3 DNA reads as TGTGCCAGCAGTTACTCTGGAGCGCACAAAGAAGCTTTCTTT. Translation: CASSYSGAHKEAFF.

This clonotype was counted between two and nine times. The V gene is TRBV6-2 or TRBV6-3, the J gene TRBJ2-7, with D perhaps TRBD1 (6 bases). The CDR3 length is 13 residues. V lost 9 bases and J 0 bases, leaving 12 bases between the germline ends. Germline assignment: CDR1 MNHEY and CDR2 SVGEGT. The CDR3 reads CASCADSSYEQYF. Here the CDR3 DNA reads TGTGCCAGTTGTGCGGACAGCTCCTACGAGCAGTACTTC.

This rearrangement joins TRBV20-1 to TRBJ2-3; no firm D call. The CDR3 is 11 residues long. The germline V gene encodes CDR1 DFQATT and CDR2 SNEGSKA (reference sequence). V gave up 6 bases and J gave up 2 bases, with 6 bases separating them. CDR3 nucleotides: TGCAGTGCGGATTTCACAGATACGCAGTATTTT. Translation gives CSADFTDTQYF.

This clonotype was seen at least ten times. The CDR3 region is CASSIEPGQGDREQYF. CDR3 bases: TGTGCCAGTAGTATCGAACCGGGACAGGGGGATCGGGAGCAGTACTTC. The chain combines TRBV19 with TRBJ2-7; the match to TRBD1 covers 11 bases. The CDR3 sequence is 16 residues long. V gave up 3 bases and J gave up 7 bases; unmatched junction bases: 11. Germline V gives CDR1 LNHDA, CDR2 SQIVND (reference sequence).

This clonotype was seen at least ten times. The gene calls are TRBV7-8 and TRBJ2-1, with D maybe TRBD1 (5 bases). CDR1 is SGHVS, CDR2 FQNEAQ, per germline. Trimming pared 0 bases from V and 7 bases from J, leaving 13 bases between. The CDR3 is made up of 15 amino acids. This CDR3 reads CASSLAAPGYNEQFF. In nucleotides, the CDR3 is TGTGCCAGCAGCTTAGCTGCTCCAGGGTATAATGAGCAGTTCTTC.

This clonotype was observed a few times. The chain carries TRBV5-8 and TRBJ2-1; 8 bases are shared with TRBD1. This CDR3 is built from 16 residues. Germline lookup yields CDR1 SGHTS and CDR2 YDEGEE. J lost 3 bases, V lost 4 bases, and 9 bases had no gene match. CDR3 residues: CASSPFRQGNYNEQFF. CDR3 in DNA: TGTGCCAGCAGCCCCTTTAGACAGGGGAACTACAATGAGCAGTTCTTC.

This clonotype was observed many times. The chain combines TRBV7-9 with TRBJ2-2; D possibly corresponds to TRBD2 (5 bases). The ends were cut back, 5 bases at V and 4 bases at J, with 14 bases in the middle. Germline loops: CDR1 SEHNR, CDR2 FQNEAQ (reference sequence). The CDR3 length is 15 residues. The CDR3 nucleotides read TGTGCCAGCAGCCGGGTCCGGGGTAGCACCGGGGAGCTGTTTTTT. Its translation is CASSRVRGSTGELFF. The whole variable domain, remainder taken from reference TRBV7-9 and TRBJ2-2, is DTGVSQNPRHKITKRGQNVTFRCDPISEHNRLYWYRQTLGQGPEFLTYFQNEAQLEKSRLLSDRFSAERPKGSFSTLEIQRTEQGDSAMYLCASSRVRGSTGELFFGEGSRLTVL.

To note about this clonotype: A much more abundant neighbour one base away suggests this may be a read error. The gene calls are TRBV27 and TRBJ2-1, with 8 bases matching TRBD2. This CDR3 comprises 16 residues. The germline gives CDR1 MNHEY, CDR2 SMNVEV (reference sequence). This CDR3 is CAGSGAGGSPGDEQFF. The CDR3 DNA reads TGTGCCGGCAGTGGGGCGGGGGGATCACCAGGAGATGAGCAGTTCTTC.

Of note for this clonotype: The conserved closing phenylalanine or tryptophan is absent in this CDR3, likely reflecting a read error. The DNA is left out, because the CDR3 cannot be placed on it with certainty; the CDR3 is given as TCRdb lists it. The chain uses TRBV6-6 and TRBJ2-5; TRBD2, the D gene given by the table, was not confirmed from the DNA. Including both end residues, the CDR3 is 12 amino acids long. Germline CDR1 and CDR2: MNHNY and SVGAGI (reference sequence). CDR3 residues: CASSNTPGLLRL.

The CDR3, as DNA: TGCGCCAGCAGCTTCCCCCAGGGCCACGAGCAGTACTTC. It yields the protein CASSFPQGHEQYF. The chain is built from TRBV5-1 and TRBJ2-7, with D perhaps matching TRBD1 (5 bases). The CDR3 runs 13 residues. Trimming cost V 2 bases and J 5 bases, with 11 bases left between them. Looked up from germline, CDR1 is SGHRS and CDR2 is YFSETQ.

V usage is TRBV3-1 and J usage is TRBJ2-5; 7 bases match TRBD1. V lost 4 bases to trimming and J lost 1 base; unmatched junction nucleotides: 9. This CDR3 has 16 amino acids. Germline V gene sequence: CDR1 LGHDT, CDR2 YNNKEL (reference sequence). The CDR3 reads CASSPVGRGTQETQYF. For the CDR3, the DNA is TGTGCCAGCAGCCCAGTCGGCAGGGGGACCCAAGAGACCCAGTACTTC.

This clonotype was detected many times. The junction differs from germline at one of its ends, possibly a read error. The rearrangement links TRBV12-3 or TRBV12-4 to TRBJ2-7; D unresolved. This CDR3 is 12 amino acids long. CDR3 protein: CASSFGLRPGDF. The CDR3 DNA follows: TGTGCCAGCAGTTTCGGGCTACGACCTGGGGACTTC.

The sample holds many counts of this clonotype. The chain combines TRBV28 with TRBJ2-4, with 9 bases aligning to TRBD1. The CDR3 contains 17 residues. V gave up 5 bases and J gave up 1 base; unmatched junction bases: 9. The germline V gene encodes CDR1 MDHEN and CDR2 SYDVKM. The CDR3 protein is CASSGAGTGLAKNIQYF. CDR3 DNA sequence: TGTGCCAGCAGTGGGGCCGGGACAGGGTTGGCCAAAAACATTCAGTACTTC.

The V gene is TRBV18, the J gene TRBJ2-5; TRBD2 aligns across 7 bases. The CDR3 is 16 amino acids. The germline gives CDR1 KGHSH, CDR2 LQKENI. V lost 3 bases and J lost 1; bases outside the gene matches: 8. The CDR3 coding sequence is TGTGCCAGCTCACCGGCGACTAGCACCCTCCAAGAGACCCAGTACTTC. Protein: CASSPATSTLQETQYF.